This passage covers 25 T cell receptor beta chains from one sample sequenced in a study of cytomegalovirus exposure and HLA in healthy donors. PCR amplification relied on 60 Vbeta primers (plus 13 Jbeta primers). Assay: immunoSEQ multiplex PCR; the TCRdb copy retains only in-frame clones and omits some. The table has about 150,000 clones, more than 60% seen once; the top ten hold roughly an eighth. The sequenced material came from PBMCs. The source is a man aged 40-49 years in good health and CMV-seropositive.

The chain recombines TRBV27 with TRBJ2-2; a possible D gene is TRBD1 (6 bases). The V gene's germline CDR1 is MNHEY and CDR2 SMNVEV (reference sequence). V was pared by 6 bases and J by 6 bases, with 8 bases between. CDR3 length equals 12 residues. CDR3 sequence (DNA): TGTGCCAGCAGGGCAGGGGCCGGGGAGCTGTTTTTT. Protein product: CASRAGAGELFF.

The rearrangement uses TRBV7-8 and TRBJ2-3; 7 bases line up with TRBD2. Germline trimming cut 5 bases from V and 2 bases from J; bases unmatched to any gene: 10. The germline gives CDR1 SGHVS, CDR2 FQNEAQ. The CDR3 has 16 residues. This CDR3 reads CASSLPAGDPTDTQYF. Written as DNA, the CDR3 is TGTGCCAGCAGCCTCCCCGCGGGAGACCCCACAGATACGCAGTATTTT.

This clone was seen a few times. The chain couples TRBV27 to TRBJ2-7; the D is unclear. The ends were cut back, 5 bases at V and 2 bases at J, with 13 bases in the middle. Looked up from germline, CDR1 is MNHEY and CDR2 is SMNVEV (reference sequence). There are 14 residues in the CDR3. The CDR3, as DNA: TGTGCCAGCAGTCCCGATTTGACAACCTACGAGCAGTACTTC. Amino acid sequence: CASSPDLTTYEQYF.

The DNA of the CDR3 is TGCAGCGTTGAAGCGAGGTCCGAGCAGTACTTC. The encoded protein is CSVEARSEQYF. The chain recombines TRBV29-1 with TRBJ2-7; D unclear. Trimming removed 1 base from V and 6 bases from J, with 7 bases in between. The CDR3 extends over 11 amino acids. Germline-derived CDR1 and CDR2 are SQVTM and ANQGSEA.

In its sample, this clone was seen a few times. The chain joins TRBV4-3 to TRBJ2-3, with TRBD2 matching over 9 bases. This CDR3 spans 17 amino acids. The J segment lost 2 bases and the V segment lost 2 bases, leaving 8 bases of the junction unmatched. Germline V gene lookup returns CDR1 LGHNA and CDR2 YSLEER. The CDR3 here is CASSQNRLAGSTDTQYF. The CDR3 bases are TGCGCCAGCAGCCAAAATAGGCTAGCGGGATCCACAGATACGCAGTATTTT.

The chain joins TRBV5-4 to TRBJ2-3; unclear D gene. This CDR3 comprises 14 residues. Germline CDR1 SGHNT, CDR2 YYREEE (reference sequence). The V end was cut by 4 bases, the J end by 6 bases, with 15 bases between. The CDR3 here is CASSPTPTNDTQYF. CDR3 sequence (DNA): TGTGCCAGCAGCCCGACCCCTACTAACGATACGCAGTATTTT.

The CDR3 DNA reads as TGTGCCAGCAGCAGGATTCCGGGACAGGGGTCTAACTATGGCTACACCTTC. Translating it yields CASSRIPGQGSNYGYTF. This chain joins TRBV21-1 and TRBJ1-2; TRBD1, the table's D call, lacks a check against the DNA. TRBV21-1 is a pseudogene locus. The CDR3 has 17 amino acids.

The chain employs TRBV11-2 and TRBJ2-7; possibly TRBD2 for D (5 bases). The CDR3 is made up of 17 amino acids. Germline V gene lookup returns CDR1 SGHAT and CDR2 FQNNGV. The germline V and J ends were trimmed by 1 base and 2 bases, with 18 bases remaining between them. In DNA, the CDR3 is TGTGCCAGCAGCTTAGTTCTCCTTAGCGCCTCGGCCTACGAGCAGTACTTC. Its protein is CASSLVLLSASAYEQYF.

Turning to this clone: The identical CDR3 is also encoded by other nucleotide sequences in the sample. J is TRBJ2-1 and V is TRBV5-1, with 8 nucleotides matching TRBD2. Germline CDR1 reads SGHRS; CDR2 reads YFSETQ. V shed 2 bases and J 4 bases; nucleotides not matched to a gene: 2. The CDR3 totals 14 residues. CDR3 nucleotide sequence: TGCGCCAGCAGCTTTGGCGGGGGGTACAATGAGCAGTTCTTC. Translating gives CASSFGGGYNEQFF.

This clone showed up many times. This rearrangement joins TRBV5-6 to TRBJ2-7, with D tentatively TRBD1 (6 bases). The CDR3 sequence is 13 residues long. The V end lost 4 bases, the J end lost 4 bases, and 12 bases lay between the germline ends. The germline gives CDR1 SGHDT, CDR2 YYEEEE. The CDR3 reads CASSPGDIYEQYF. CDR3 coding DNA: TGTGCCAGCAGCCCCGGGGACATATACGAGCAGTACTTC.

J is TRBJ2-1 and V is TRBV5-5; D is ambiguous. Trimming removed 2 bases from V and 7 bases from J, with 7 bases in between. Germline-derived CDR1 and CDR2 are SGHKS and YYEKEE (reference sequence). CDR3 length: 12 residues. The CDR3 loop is CASSFPYNEQFF. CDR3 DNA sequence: TGTGCCAGCAGCTTCCCTTATAATGAGCAGTTCTTC.

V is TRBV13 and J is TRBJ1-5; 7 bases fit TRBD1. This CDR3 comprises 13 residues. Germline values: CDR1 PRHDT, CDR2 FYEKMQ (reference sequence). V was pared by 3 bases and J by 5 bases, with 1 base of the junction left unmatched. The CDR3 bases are TGTGCCAGCAGCTTCGACAGGGATCAGCCCCAGCATTTT. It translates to CASSFDRDQPQHF.

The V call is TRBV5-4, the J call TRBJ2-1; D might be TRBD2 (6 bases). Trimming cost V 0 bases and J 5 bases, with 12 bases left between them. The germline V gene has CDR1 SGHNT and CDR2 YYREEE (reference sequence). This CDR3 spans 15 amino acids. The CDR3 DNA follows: TGTGCCAGCAGCTTGGTACTAGCCCCTAACAATGAGCAGTTCTTC. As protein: CASSLVLAPNNEQFF. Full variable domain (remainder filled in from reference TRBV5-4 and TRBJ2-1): ETGVTQSPTHLIKTRGQQVTLRCSSQSGHNTVSWYQQALGQGPQFIFQYYREEENGRGNFPPRFSGLQFPNYSSELNVNALELDDSALYLCASSLVLAPNNEQFFGPGTRLTVL.

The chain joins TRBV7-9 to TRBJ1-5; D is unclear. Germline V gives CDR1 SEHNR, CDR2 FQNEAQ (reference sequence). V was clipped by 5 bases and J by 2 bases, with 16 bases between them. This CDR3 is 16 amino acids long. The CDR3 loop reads CASSQGWVQGNQPQHF. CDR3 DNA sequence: TGTGCCAGCAGCCAAGGATGGGTGCAGGGCAATCAGCCCCAGCATTTT.

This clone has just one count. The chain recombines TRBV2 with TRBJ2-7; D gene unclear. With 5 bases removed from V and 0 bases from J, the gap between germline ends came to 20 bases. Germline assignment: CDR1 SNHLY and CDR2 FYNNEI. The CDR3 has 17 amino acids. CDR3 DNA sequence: TGTGCCAGCAGTCTAGATCAAAGTCCCGGGTTCTCCTACGAGCAGTACTTC. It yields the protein CASSLDQSPGFSYEQYF. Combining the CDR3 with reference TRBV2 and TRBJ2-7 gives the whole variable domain EPEVTQTPSHQVTQMGQEVILRCVPISNHLYFYWYRQILGQKVEFLVSFYNNEISEKSEIFDDQFSVERPDGSNFTLKIRSTKLEDSAMYFCASSLDQSPGFSYEQYFGPGTRLTVT.

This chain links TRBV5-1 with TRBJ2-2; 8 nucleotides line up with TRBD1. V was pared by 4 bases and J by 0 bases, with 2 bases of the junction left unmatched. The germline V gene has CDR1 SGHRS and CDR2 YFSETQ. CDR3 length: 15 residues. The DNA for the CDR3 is TGCGCCAGCAGCACGACAGGGGCGAACACCGGGGAGCTGTTTTTT. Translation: CASSTTGANTGELFF.

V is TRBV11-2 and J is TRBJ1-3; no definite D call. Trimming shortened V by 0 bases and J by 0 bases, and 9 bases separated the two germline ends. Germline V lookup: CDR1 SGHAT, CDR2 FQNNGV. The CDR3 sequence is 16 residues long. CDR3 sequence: CASSLDSGFSGNTIYF. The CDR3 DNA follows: TGTGCCAGCAGCTTAGATTCAGGCTTCTCTGGAAACACCATATATTTT.

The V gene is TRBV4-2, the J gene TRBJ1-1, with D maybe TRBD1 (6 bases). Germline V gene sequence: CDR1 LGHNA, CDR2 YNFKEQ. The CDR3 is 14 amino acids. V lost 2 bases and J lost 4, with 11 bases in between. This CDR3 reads CASSQPSGVTEAFF. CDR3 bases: TGTGCCAGCAGCCAACCCTCAGGGGTCACTGAAGCTTTCTTT.

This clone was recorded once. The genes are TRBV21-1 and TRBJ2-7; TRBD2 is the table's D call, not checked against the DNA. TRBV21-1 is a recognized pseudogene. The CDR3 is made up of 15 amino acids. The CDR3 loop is CASSTTSGASYEQYF. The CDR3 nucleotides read TGTGCCAGCAGCACCACTAGCGGTGCCTCCTACGAGCAGTACTTC.

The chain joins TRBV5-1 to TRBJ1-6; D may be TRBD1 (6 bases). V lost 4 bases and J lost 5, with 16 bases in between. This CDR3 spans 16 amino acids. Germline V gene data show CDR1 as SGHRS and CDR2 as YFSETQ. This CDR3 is CASSLVPGADNSPLHF. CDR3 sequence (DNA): TGCGCCAGCAGCCTAGTACCAGGGGCAGATAATTCACCCCTCCACTTT.

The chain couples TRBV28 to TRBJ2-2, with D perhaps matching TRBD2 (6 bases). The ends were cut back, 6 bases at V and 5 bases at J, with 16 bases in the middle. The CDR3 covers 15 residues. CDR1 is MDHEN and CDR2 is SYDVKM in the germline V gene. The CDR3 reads CASSQKGTLTGELFF. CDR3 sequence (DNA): TGTGCCAGCAGCCAAAAAGGGACTTTAACCGGGGAGCTGTTTTTT.

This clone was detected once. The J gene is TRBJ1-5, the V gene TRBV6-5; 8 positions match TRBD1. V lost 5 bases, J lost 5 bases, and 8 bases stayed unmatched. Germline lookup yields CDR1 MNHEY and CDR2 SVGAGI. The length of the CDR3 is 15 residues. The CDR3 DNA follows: TGTGCCAGCAGTCCGGACAGGGTGGGGGATCAGCCCCAGCATTTT. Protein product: CASSPDRVGDQPQHF.

The CDR3: CSVVSGNEQFF. In DNA, the CDR3 is TGCAGCGTTGTTTCCGGCAATGAGCAGTTCTTC. This rearrangement joins TRBV29-1 to TRBJ2-1; D gene ambiguous. The CDR3 contains 11 residues. V was trimmed by 4 bases and J by 6 bases, leaving 7 bases between them. The V gene's germline CDR1 is SQVTM and CDR2 ANQGSEA.

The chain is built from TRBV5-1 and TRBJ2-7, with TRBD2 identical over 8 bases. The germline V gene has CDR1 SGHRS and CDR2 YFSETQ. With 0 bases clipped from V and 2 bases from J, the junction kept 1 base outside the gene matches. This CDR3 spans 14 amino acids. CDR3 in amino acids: CASSLAGLAYEQYF. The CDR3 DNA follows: TGCGCCAGCAGCTTGGCGGGACTAGCCTACGAGCAGTACTTC.

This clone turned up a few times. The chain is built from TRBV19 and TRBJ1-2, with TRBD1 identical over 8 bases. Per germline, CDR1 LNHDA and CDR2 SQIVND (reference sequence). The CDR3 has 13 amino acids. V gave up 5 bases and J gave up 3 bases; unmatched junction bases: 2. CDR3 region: CASSVQGDYGYTF. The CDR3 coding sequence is TGTGCCAGTAGTGTACAGGGGGACTATGGCTACACCTTC.